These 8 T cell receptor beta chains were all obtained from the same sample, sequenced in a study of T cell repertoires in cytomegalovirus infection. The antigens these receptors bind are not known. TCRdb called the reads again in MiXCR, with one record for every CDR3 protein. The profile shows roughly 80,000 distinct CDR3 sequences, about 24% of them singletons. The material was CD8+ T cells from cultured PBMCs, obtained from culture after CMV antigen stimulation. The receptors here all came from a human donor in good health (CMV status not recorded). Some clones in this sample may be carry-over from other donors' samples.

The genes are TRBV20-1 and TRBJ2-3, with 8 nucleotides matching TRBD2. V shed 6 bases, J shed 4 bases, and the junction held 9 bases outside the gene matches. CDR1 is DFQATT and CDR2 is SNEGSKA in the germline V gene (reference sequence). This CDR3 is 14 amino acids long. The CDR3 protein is CSALPAGGADTQYF. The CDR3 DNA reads TGCAGTGCCCTCCCGGCCGGGGGGGCAGATACGCAGTATTTT.

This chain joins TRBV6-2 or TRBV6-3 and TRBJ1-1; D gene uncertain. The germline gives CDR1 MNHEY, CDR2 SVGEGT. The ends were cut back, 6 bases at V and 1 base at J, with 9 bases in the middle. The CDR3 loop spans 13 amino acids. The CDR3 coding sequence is TGTGCCAGCAGCCCAGATGGGAACACTGAAGCTTTCTTT. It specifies CASSPDGNTEAFF.

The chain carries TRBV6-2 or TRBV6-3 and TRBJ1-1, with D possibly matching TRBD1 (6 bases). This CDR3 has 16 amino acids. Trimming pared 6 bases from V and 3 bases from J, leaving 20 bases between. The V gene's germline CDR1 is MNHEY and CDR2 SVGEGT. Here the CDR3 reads CASSIGGGAAYTEAFF. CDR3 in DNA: TGTGCCAGCAGCATCGGGGGGGGGGCCGCGTACACTGAAGCTTTCTTT.

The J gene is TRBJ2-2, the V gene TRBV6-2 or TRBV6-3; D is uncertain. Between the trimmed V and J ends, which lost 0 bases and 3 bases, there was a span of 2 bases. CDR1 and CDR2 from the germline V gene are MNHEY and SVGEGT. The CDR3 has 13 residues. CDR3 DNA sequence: TGTGCCAGCAGTTACTCGCACACCGGGGAGCTGTTTTTT. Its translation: CASSYSHTGELFF.

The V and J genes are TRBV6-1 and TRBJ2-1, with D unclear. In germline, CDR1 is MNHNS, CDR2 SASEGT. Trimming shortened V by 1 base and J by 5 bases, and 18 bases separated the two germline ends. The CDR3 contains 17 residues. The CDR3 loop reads CASSEVGAGGFNNEQFF. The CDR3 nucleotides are TGTGCCAGCAGTGAAGTCGGAGCCGGTGGGTTCAACAATGAGCAGTTCTTC.

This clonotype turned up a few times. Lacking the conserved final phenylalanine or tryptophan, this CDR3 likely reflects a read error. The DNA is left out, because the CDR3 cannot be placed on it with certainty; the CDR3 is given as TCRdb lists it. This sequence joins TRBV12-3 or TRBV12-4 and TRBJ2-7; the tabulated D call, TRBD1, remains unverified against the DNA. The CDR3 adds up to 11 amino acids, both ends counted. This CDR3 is CASSDGTKEGL.

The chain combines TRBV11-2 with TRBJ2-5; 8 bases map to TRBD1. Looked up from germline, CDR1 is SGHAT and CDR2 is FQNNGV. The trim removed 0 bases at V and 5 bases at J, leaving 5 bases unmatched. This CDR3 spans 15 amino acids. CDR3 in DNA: TGTGCCAGCAGCTTAGACAGGGGGCAAGGGGAGACCCAGTACTTC. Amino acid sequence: CASSLDRGQGETQYF.

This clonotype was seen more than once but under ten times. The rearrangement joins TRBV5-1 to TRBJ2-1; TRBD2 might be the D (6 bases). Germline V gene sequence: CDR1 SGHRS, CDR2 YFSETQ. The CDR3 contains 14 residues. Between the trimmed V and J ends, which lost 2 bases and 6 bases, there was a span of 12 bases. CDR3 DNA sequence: TGCGCCAGCAGCTTTAGCGGAGGCTCCAATGAGCAGTTCTTC. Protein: CASSFSGGSNEQFF.